The next 2 T cell receptor beta chains were all read from a single sample in a study of blood T cell repertoires in COVID-19. TCRdb keeps only in-frame clones here, not all; method: immunoSEQ multiplex PCR. This table holds about 190,000 clones, 79% found once. The sample comprised peripheral blood. These receptors came from a man aged 60-69 years with active or convalescent COVID-19.

This clone has a handful of counts. The chain has TRBV5-4 and TRBJ1-1; D is possibly TRBD1 (5 bases). The V gene lost 4 bases and the J gene lost 2 bases, with 12 bases spanning the gap. The CDR3 totals 14 residues. Germline V gives CDR1 SGHNT, CDR2 YYREEE (reference sequence). The CDR3 DNA follows: TGTGCCAGCAGCCCTGACCAGGGAAACACTGAAGCTTTCTTT. Its protein product is CASSPDQGNTEAFF.

The chain couples TRBV6-2 or TRBV6-3 to TRBJ2-7, with TRBD2 identical over 15 bases. CDR1 and CDR2 from the germline V gene are MNHEY and SVGEGT. The CDR3 runs to 18 residues. J was trimmed by 0 bases and V by 2 bases; bases with no gene match: 5. The CDR3 loop is CASSYGTSGRSNSYEQYF. The CDR3 region has the DNA TGTGCCAGCAGTTACGGGACTAGCGGGAGGAGTAACTCCTACGAGCAGTACTTC.